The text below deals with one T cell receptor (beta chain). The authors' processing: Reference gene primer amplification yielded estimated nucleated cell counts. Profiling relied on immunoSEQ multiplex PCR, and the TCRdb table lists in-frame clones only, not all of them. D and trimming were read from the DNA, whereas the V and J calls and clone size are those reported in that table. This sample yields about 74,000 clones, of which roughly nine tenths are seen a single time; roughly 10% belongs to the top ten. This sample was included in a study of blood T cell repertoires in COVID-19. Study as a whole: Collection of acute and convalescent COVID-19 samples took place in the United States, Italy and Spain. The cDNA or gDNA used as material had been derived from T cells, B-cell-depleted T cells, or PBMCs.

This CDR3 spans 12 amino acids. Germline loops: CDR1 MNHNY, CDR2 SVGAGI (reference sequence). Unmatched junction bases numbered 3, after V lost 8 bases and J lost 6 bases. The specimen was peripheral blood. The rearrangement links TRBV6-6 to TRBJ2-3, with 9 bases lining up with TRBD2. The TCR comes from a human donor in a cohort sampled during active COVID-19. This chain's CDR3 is CASLAGRDTQYF. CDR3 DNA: TGTGCCAGCCTAGCGGGACGGGATACGCAGTATTTT.